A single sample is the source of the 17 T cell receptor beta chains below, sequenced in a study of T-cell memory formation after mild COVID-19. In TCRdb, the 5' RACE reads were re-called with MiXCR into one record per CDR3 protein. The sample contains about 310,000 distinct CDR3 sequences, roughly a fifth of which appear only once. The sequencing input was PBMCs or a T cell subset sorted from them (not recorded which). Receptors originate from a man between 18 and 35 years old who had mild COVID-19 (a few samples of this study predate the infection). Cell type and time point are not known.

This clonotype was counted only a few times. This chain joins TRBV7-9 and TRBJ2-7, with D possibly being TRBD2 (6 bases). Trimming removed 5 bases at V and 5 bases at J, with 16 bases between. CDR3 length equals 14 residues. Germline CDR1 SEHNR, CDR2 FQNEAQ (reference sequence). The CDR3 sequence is CASSPSVGTDEQYF. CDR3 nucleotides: TGTGCCAGCAGCCCCAGCGTGGGGACTGACGAGCAGTACTTC.

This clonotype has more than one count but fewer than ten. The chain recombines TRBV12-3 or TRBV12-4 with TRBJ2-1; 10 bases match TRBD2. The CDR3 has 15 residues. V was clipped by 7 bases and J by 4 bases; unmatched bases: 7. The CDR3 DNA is TGTGCCAGCACTTCTAGCGGGGGATGGTACAATGAGCAGTTCTTC. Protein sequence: CASTSSGGWYNEQFF.

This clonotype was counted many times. CDR3 nucleotide sequence: TGCGCCAGCAGCTCCTACCGGGGGGCGCGAAATGAGCAGTTCTTC. Translated, it gives CASSSYRGARNEQFF. The V and J genes are TRBV5-1 and TRBJ2-1; TRBD2 might be the D (7 bases). Germline values: CDR1 SGHRS, CDR2 YFSETQ. The CDR3 runs 15 residues. Trimming removed 3 bases from V and 7 bases from J, with 17 bases in between.

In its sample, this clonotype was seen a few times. The DNA of the CDR3 is TGTGCCAGCAGGACGGACAGGGGTATTAATTCACCCCTCCACTTT. It yields the protein CASRTDRGINSPLHF. The chain links TRBV6-2 or TRBV6-3 to TRBJ1-6; 9 bases agree with TRBD1. CDR3 length: 15 residues. Germline CDR1 is MNHEY and CDR2 is SVGEGT. The trim removed 6 bases at V and 6 bases at J, leaving 6 bases unmatched.

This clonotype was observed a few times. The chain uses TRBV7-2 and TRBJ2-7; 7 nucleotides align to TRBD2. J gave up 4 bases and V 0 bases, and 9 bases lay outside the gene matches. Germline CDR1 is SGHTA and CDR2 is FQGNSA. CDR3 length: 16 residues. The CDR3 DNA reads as TGTGCCAGCAGCTTAGCGCGGCAGCGGGGAGCGTACGAGCAGTACTTC. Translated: CASSLARQRGAYEQYF.

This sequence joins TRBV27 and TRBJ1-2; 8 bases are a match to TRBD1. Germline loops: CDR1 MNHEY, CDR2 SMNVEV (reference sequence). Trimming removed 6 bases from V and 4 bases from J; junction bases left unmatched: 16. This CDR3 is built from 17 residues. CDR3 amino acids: CASSQHRQDRVLYGYTF. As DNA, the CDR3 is TGTGCCAGCAGCCAACACAGACAGGACAGGGTACTCTATGGCTACACCTTC.

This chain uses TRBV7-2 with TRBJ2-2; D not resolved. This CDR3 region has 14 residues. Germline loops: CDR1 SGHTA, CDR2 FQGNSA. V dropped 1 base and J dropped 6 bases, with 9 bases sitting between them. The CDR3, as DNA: TGTGCCAGCAGCTTAGGCTGGAGTGCCGGGGAGCTGTTTTTT. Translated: CASSLGWSAGELFF.

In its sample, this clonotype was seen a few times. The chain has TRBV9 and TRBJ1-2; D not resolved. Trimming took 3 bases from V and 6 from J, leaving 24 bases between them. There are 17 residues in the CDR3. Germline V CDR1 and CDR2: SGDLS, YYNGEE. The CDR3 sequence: CASSDILSGELSNGYTF. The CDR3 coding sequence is TGTGCCAGCAGCGACATTTTGTCCGGGGAATTGAGTAATGGCTACACCTTC.

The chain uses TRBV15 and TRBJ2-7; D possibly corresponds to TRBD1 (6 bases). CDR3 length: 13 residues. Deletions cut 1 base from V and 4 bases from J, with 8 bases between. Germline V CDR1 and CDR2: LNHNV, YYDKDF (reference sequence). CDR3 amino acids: CATSRVQGYEQYF. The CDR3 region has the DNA TGTGCCACCAGCAGAGTTCAGGGGTACGAGCAGTACTTC.

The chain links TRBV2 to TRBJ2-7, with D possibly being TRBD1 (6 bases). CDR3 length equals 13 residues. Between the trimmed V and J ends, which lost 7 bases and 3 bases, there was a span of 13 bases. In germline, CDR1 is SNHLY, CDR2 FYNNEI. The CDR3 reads CASTMETGYEQYV. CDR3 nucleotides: TGTGCCAGCACAATGGAGACAGGCTACGAGCAGTACGTC.

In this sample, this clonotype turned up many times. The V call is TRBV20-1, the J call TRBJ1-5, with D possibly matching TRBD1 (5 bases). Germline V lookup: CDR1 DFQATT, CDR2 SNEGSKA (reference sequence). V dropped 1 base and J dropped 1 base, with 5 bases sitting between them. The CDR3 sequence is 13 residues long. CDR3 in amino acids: CSARGDSNQPQHF. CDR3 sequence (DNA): TGCAGTGCTAGAGGGGACAGCAATCAGCCCCAGCATTTT.

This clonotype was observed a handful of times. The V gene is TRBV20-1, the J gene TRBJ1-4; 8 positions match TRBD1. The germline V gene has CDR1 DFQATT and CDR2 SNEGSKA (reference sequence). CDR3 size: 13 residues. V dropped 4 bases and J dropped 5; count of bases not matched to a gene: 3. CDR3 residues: CSAIQGGNEKLFF. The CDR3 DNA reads TGCAGTGCTATACAGGGGGGGAATGAAAAACTGTTTTTT.

The CDR3 coding sequence is TGTGCCAGCAGCTTCACAGGGGGGGATGGCTACACCTTC. This codes for CASSFTGGDGYTF. J is TRBJ1-2 and V is TRBV7-3, with 8 bases matching TRBD1. The CDR3 is 13 amino acids. Germline V gene lookup returns CDR1 SGHTA and CDR2 FQGTGA. The J segment lost 6 bases and the V segment lost 3 bases, leaving 3 bases of the junction unmatched.

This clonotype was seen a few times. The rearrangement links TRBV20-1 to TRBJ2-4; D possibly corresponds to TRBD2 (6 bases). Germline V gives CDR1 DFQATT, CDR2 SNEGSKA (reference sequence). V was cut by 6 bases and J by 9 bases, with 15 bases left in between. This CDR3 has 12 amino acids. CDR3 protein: CSAVLGGGIQYF. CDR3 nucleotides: TGCAGTGCAGTCTTGGGGGGTGGCATTCAGTACTTC.

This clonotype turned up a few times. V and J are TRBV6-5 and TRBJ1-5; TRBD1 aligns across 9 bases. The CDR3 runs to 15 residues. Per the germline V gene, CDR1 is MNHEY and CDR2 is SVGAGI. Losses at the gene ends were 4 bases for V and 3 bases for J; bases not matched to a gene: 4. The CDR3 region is CASSSDRGSNQPQHF. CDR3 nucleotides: TGTGCCAGCAGTTCGGACAGGGGATCCAATCAGCCCCAGCATTTT.

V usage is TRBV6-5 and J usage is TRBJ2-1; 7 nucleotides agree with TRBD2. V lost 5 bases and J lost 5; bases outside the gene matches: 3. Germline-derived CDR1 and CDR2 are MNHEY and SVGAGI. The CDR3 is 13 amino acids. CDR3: CASSGSGHNEQFF. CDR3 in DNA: TGTGCCAGCAGTGGTAGCGGGCACAATGAGCAGTTCTTC.

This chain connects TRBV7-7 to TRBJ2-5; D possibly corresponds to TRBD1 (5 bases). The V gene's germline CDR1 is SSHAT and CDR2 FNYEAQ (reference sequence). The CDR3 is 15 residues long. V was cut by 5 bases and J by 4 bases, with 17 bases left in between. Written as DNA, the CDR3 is TGTGCCAGCAGCCCGTCGAGGACACTTGGAGAGACCCAGTACTTC. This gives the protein CASSPSRTLGETQYF.